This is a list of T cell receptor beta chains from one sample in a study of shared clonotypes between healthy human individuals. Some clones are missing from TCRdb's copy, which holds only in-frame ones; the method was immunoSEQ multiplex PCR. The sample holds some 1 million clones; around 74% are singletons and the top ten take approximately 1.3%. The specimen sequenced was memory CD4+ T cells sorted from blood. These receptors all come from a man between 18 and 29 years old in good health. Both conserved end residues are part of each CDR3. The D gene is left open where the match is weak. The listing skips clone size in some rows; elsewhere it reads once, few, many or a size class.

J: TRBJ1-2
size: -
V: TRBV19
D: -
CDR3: CAIPPQGRGYGYTF
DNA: TGTGCCATCCCCCCGCAGGGTAGGGGCTATGGCTACACCTTC

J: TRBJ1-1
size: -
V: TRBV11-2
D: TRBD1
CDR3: CASSLRGQKNTEAFF
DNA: TGTGCCAGCAGCCTTCGGGGACAGAAGAACACTGAAGCTTTCTTT

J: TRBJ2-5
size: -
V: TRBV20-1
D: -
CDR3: CSASGETQYF
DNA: TGCAGTGCTAGCGGAGAGACCCAGTACTTC

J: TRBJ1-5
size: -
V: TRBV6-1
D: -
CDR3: CASRETGNQPQHF
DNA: TGTGCCAGCAGAGAAACAGGGAACCAGCCCCAGCATTTT

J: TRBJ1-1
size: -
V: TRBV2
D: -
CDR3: CASFRGAEAFF
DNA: TGTGCCAGCTTCAGGGGAGCTGAAGCTTTCTTT

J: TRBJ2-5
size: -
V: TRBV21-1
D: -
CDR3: CASSKRDRVRETQYF
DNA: TGTGCCAGCAGCAAACGGGACAGGGTCAGGGAGACCCAGTACTTC

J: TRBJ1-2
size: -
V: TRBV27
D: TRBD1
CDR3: CASSGTESYGYTF
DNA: TGTGCCAGCAGCGGGACAGAATCCTATGGCTACACCTTC

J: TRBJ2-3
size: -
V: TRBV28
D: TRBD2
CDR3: CASSPRRLAGSDTQYF
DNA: TGTGCCAGCAGTCCCCGAAGACTAGCGGGGTCAGATACGCAGTATTTT

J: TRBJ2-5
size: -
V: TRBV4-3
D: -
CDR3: CASSQVLSQETQYF
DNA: TGCGCCAGCAGCCAAGTACTTTCGCAAGAGACCCAGTACTTC

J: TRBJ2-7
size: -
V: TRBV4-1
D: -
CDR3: CASSGLTFPYEQYF
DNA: TGCGCCAGCAGCGGCCTGACTTTTCCCTACGAGCAGTACTTC

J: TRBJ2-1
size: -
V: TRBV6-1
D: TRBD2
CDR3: CASSEAGGWNEQFF
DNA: TGTGCCAGCAGTGAAGCGGGAGGGTGGAATGAGCAGTTCTTC

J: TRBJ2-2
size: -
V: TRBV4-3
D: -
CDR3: CASSQWPGDGELFF
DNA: TGCGCCAGCAGCCAATGGCCGGGGGACGGGGAGCTGTTTTTT

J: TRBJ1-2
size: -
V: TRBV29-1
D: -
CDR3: CSVRDTFGGYTF
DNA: TGCAGCGTTCGGGACACCTTCGGGGGCTACACCTTC

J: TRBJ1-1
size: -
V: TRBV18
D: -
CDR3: CASSSTSENTEAFF
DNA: TGTGCCAGCTCATCTACCTCAGAGAACACTGAAGCTTTCTTT

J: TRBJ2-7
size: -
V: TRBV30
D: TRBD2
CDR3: CAWRVAGRSYEQYF
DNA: TGTGCCTGGAGGGTAGCGGGACGCTCCTACGAGCAGTACTTC

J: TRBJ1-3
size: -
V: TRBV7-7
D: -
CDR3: CASSLTGPTLNTIYF
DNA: TGTGCTAGCAGCTTAACGGGCCCCACACTCAACACCATATATTTT

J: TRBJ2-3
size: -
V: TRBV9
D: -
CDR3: CASSHSSVTDTQYF
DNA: TGTGCCAGCAGCCACTCTAGTGTCACAGATACGCAGTATTTT

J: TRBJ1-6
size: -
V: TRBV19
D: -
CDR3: CASTGSGGASPLHF
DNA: TGTGCCAGTACGGGTTCGGGGGGCGCTTCACCCCTCCACTTT

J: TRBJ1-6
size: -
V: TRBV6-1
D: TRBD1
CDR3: CASSGDRGSPLHF
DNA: TGTGCCAGCAGTGGGGACAGGGGCTCACCCCTCCACTTT

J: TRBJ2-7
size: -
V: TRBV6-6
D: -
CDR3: CASSYSTAGGPYEQYF
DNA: TGTGCCAGCAGTTACTCGACGGCTGGGGGGCCCTACGAGCAGTACTTC

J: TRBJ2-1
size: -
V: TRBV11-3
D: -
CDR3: CASSLDPTGEQFF
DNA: TGTGCCAGCAGCTTAGATCCTACGGGTGAGCAGTTCTTC

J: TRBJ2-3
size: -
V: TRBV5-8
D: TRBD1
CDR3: CASSVAGQGRTDTQYF
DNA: TGTGCCAGCAGCGTGGCGGGACAGGGTCGCACAGATACGCAGTATTTT

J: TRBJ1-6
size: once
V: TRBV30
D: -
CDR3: CAWGRTANNSPLHF
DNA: TGTGCCTGGGGTCGGACGGCCAATAATTCACCCCTCCACTTT

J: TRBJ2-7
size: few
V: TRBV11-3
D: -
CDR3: CASSFSSSYEQYF
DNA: TGTGCCAGCAGCTTTAGTAGCTCCTACGAGCAGTACTTC

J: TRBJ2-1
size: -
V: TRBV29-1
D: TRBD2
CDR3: CSVLPGSSGRGNEQFF
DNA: TGCAGCGTCCTCCCAGGGTCTAGCGGGAGAGGCAATGAGCAGTTCTTC

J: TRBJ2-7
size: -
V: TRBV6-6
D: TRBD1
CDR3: CASSLIQGTYEQYF
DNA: TGTGCCAGCAGTTTAATACAGGGGACCTACGAGCAGTACTTC

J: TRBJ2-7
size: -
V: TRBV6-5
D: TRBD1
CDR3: CASGAGGGEQYF
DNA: TGTGCCAGCGGGGCAGGGGGCGGTGAGCAGTACTTC

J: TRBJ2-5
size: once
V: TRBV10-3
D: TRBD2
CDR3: CAISGKQGGYQETQYF
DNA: TGTGCCATCAGTGGGAAGCAGGGAGGGTACCAAGAGACCCAGTACTTC

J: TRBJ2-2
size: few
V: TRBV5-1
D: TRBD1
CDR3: CASSSGTGGTGELFF
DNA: TGCGCCAGCAGCTCCGGGACAGGGGGCACCGGGGAGCTGTTTTTT

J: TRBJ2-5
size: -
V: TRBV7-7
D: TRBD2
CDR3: CASSLEGRALGETQYF
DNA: TGTGCTAGCAGCTTAGAAGGGAGGGCATTGGGAGAGACCCAGTACTTC

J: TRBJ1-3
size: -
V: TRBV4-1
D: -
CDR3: CASSQDLRGSGNTIYF
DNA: TGCGCCAGCAGCCAAGATTTAAGAGGGTCTGGAAACACCATATATTTT

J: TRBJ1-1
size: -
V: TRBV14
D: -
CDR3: CASSQVRGKGNTEAFF
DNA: TGTGCCAGCAGCCAAGTCAGGGGAAAGGGAAACACTGAAGCTTTCTTT

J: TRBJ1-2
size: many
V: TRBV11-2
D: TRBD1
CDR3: CASSSWTGANYGYTF
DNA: TGTGCCAGCAGCTCCTGGACAGGAGCTAACTATGGCTACACCTTC

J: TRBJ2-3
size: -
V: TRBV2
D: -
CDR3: CASSEALTWAPSTDTQYF
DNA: TGTGCCAGCAGTGAAGCGCTTACCTGGGCCCCAAGCACAGATACGCAGTATTTT

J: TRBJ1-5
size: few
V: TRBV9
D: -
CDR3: CASSASTNQPQHF
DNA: TGTGCCAGCAGCGCAAGTACCAATCAGCCCCAGCATTTT

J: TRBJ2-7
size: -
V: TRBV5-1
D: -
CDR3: CASSLVSGSYEQYF
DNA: TGCGCCAGCAGCTTGGTTTCTGGGTCCTACGAGCAGTACTTC

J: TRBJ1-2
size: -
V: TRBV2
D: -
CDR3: CASRGNAGFDGYTF
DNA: TGTGCCAGCAGAGGGAACGCAGGGTTCGATGGCTACACCTTC

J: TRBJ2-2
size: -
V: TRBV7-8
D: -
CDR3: CASSLERTGELFF
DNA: TGTGCCAGCAGCTTAGAAAGAACCGGGGAGCTGTTTTTT

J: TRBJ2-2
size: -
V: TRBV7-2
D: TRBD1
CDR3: CASSFGTGSRSGELFF
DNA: TGTGCCAGCAGCTTCGGGACAGGGTCTCGTTCGGGGGAGCTGTTTTTT

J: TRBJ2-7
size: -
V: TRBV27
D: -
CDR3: CASRKQGAARQYF
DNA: TGTGCCAGCAGAAAGCAAGGGGCAGCGCGGCAGTACTTC

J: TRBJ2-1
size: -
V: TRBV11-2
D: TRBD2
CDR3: CASRRLAGSYNEQFF
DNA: TGTGCCAGCAGGCGACTAGCGGGCTCCTACAATGAGCAGTTCTTC